Below, 30 T cell receptor beta chains from the same sample are listed, as sequenced in a study of tumor-infiltrating lymphocytes in oesophageal squamous cell carcinoma. TCRdb reprocessed the PCR reads via MiXCR and lists one record per CDR3 protein. The sample lists around 15,000 distinct CDR3 sequences, 53% occurring once. Sequences were obtained from esophageal tumor tissue. The receptors here all came from a male donor with esophageal squamous cell carcinoma.

This clonotype was seen more than once but under ten times. CDR3 DNA sequence: TGTGCCAGCAGCTTAGGAGATAGTTTAGGGCAGTTCTTC. This translates into CASSLGDSLGQFF. The chain has TRBV7-3 and TRBJ2-1; D is unresolved. CDR1 is SGHTA and CDR2 is FQGTGA in the germline V gene. This CDR3 has 13 residues. With 2 bases removed from V and 12 bases from J, the gap between germline ends came to 14 bases.

This clonotype has a single count. The chain is built from TRBV7-3 and TRBJ2-3, with D possibly TRBD2 on 6 matching bases. The DNA end is more similar to TRBJ2-7, so the J call may be wrong. CDR1 is SGHTA and CDR2 is FQGTGA in the germline V gene. This CDR3 has 15 residues. The CDR3 sequence is CASSLLGGEADTQYF. CDR3 sequence (DNA): TGTGCCAGCAGCTTACTCGGCGGGGAGGCAGATACGCAGTACTTC.

This clonotype is labeled as medium-sized. The gene calls are TRBV7-2 and TRBJ1-5, with D hard to call. CDR1 and CDR2 (germline): SGHTA, FQGNSA. This CDR3 is 13 amino acids long. V was clipped by 7 bases and J by 4 bases, with 11 bases between them. The CDR3 DNA sequence: TGTGCCAGCACCCTCCACCTAAATCAGCCCCAGCATTTT. Translated: CASTLHLNQPQHF.

There are many counts of this clonotype. The rearrangement joins TRBV7-6 to TRBJ2-7; D assignment may be TRBD1 or TRBD2 (5 bases each). The length of the CDR3 is 16 residues. Germline values: CDR1 SGHVS, CDR2 FNYEAQ. V was cut by 4 bases and J by 2 bases, with 18 bases left in between. This CDR3 is CASSSGSGQGPYEQYF. The CDR3 nucleotides are TGTGCCAGCAGCTCGGGGTCGGGGCAGGGCCCCTACGAGCAGTACTTC.

This clonotype has only a few counts. The V gene is TRBV20-1, the J gene TRBJ1-1, with a weak D call TRBD1 (5 bases). The CDR3 has 12 residues. Germline CDR1 and CDR2: DFQATT and SNEGSKA (reference sequence). With 5 bases removed from V and 5 bases from J, the gap between germline ends came to 12 bases. CDR3 DNA: TGCAGTGCTTGGGACTTGGCAACTGAAGCTTTCTTT. Translated, it gives CSAWDLATEAFF.

This chain links TRBV28 with TRBJ2-5, with 9 bases matching TRBD2. This CDR3 has 16 amino acids. The V gene end was trimmed by 1 base and the J gene end by 7 bases; junction bases not matched to a gene: 10. The germline V gene has CDR1 MDHEN and CDR2 SYDVKM. The CDR3 DNA sequence: TGTGCCAGCAGTTTATTTGCTAGCGGGACGGTGGTGACCCAGTACTTC. Protein sequence: CASSLFASGTVVTQYF.

This clonotype was seen many times. This is likely a read error, given that the CDR3 carries no conserved phenylalanine or tryptophan at its end. The DNA is omitted, as the CDR3 cannot be located on it reliably, and the CDR3 follows TCRdb's listing. V usage is TRBV7-2 and J usage is TRBJ2-7; the table's D call, TRBD1, was not checked against the DNA. CDR1 and CDR2 (germline): SGHTA, FQGNSA. The CDR3 is 18 residues long, ends included. This CDR3 is CASSLAMAGTNYGYTFGS.

This clonotype was recorded only once. V gene TRBV6-1 combines with J gene TRBJ2-3; D may be TRBD2 (5 bases). CDR1 and CDR2 (germline): MNHNS, SASEGT. CDR3 length: 15 amino acids. Trimming cost V 3 bases and J 0 bases, with 10 bases left between them. The CDR3 sequence is CASSDPGKSTDTQYF. The CDR3 DNA reads TGTGCCAGCAGTGACCCGGGAAAGAGCACAGATACGCAGTATTTT.

The sample holds many counts of this clonotype. V usage is TRBV5-1 and J usage is TRBJ1-4; possibly TRBD1 for D (6 bases). The CDR3 extends over 14 amino acids. Germline CDR1 and CDR2: SGHRS and YFSETQ. The germline V and J ends were trimmed by 4 bases and 8 bases, with 15 bases remaining between them. This CDR3 is CASSVQGRDEKLFF. The CDR3, as DNA: TGCGCCAGCAGCGTACAGGGAAGAGACGAAAAACTGTTTTTT.

This clonotype has a handful of counts. This rearrangement joins TRBV7-3 to TRBJ2-1; 11 bases are shared with TRBD2. This CDR3 has 15 amino acids. The germline CDR1 and CDR2 sequences are SGHTA and FQGTGA. V shed 5 bases, J shed 8 bases, and the junction held 8 bases outside the gene matches. DNA of the CDR3: TGTGCCAGCAGCAAACTAGCGGGAGTTATGGATGAGCAGTTCTTC. Encoded protein: CASSKLAGVMDEQFF.

V and J are TRBV20-1 and TRBJ2-1; 9 nucleotides match TRBD2. The CDR3 totals 15 residues. Germline CDR1 reads DFQATT; CDR2 reads SNEGSKA (reference sequence). V trimming: 3 bases; J trimming: 4 bases; junction bases outside the gene matches: 7. CDR3 amino acids: CSASRAGGDYNEQFF. In DNA form, the CDR3 reads TGCAGTGCTAGTCGGGCGGGAGGGGATTACAATGAGCAGTTCTTC.

This rearrangement joins TRBV7-2 to TRBJ2-7; D unclear. The J call is in doubt because the DNA end fits TRBJ2-5 better. The CDR3 totals 15 residues. Per germline, CDR1 SGHTA and CDR2 FQGNSA. In nucleotides, the CDR3 is TGTGCCAGCAGCCCTGCATGGGCCCGCCAAGAGACCCAGTACTTC. Translation: CASSPAWARQETQYF.

This rearrangement joins TRBV12-3 or TRBV12-4 to TRBJ1-1, with a weak D call TRBD1 (5 bases). The CDR3 loop spans 14 amino acids. The V end was cut by 5 bases, the J end by 4 bases, with 14 bases between. Here the CDR3 DNA reads TGTGCCAGCAGTCCGGAAAACGGGGGCACTGAAGCTTTCTTT. Translating gives CASSPENGGTEAFF.

The rearrangement joins TRBV7-4 to TRBJ2-1; perhaps TRBD2 as D (5 bases). Germline CDR1 reads SGHVT; CDR2 reads SQSDAQ. The CDR3 is 17 residues long. The germline V and J ends were trimmed by 2 bases and 0 bases, with 14 bases remaining between them. The CDR3: CASSLSPSGLSYNEQFF. DNA for the CDR3: TGTGCCAGCAGCTTATCCCCGAGCGGTCTCTCCTACAATGAGCAGTTCTTC.

This rearrangement joins TRBV7-2 to TRBJ1-2, with a possible D match to TRBD1 (6 bases). Germline loops: CDR1 SGHTA, CDR2 FQGNSA. Trimming cost V 1 base and J 8 bases, with 14 bases left between them. This CDR3 is 14 amino acids long. The CDR3 DNA is TGTGCCAGCAGCTTAGTGGCAGGGGTTGAAGGCTACACCTTC. This encodes CASSLVAGVEGYTF.

In the case of this clonotype: One base away lies a much larger clone, so this may be a sequencing read error. The chain has TRBV11-2 and TRBJ2-1; 10 bases line up with TRBD1. The CDR3 is 15 amino acids. Trimming cost V 5 bases and J 14 bases; bases outside gene matches: 15. Germline values: CDR1 SGHAT, CDR2 FQNNGV. Here the CDR3 reads CASSVRDRGPEVKFF. In nucleotides, the CDR3 is TGTGCCAGCAGCGTCCGGGACAGGGGACCCGAAGTTAAGTTCTTC.

In the case of this clonotype: Germline is not matched at one junction end, which may reflect a read error. V gene TRBV7-3 combines with J gene TRBJ2-1; D unresolved. This CDR3 has 13 residues. Germline CDR1 SGHTA, CDR2 FQGTGA. For the CDR3, the DNA is TGTGCCAGCAGCCGGGCGGCATTGTCACCCCTCCACTTC. Translation gives CASSRAALSPLHF.

This clonotype was recorded at least ten times. The V call is TRBV2, the J call TRBJ1-5; D is uncertain. The ends were cut back, 7 bases at V and 0 bases at J, with 16 bases in the middle. The length of the CDR3 is 16 residues. CDR1 is SNHLY, CDR2 FYNNEI, per germline. The CDR3 is CASKLEGGNSNQPQHF. CDR3 DNA: TGTGCCAGCAAACTAGAGGGAGGGAATAGCAATCAGCCCCAGCATTTT.

As concerns this clonotype: The CDR3 end shows no conserved phenylalanine or tryptophan, and so a read error is likely. The DNA is omitted, as the CDR3 cannot be located on it reliably, and the CDR3 follows TCRdb's listing. J is TRBJ2-1 and V is TRBV7-3; the table's D call TRBD2 went unverified against the DNA. The germline CDR1 and CDR2 sequences are SGHTA and FQGTGA. Including both end residues, the CDR3 is 17 amino acids long. CDR3 in amino acids: CASILGREKVGEQYFGS.

This rearrangement joins TRBV11-2 to TRBJ2-7; 9 bases agree with TRBD2. V lost 4 bases to trimming and J lost 3 bases; unmatched junction nucleotides: 7. There are 15 residues in the CDR3. Per germline, CDR1 SGHAT and CDR2 FQNNGV. The CDR3 reads CASSSGGSGGYEQYF. The DNA of the CDR3 is TGTGCCAGCAGCTCTGGTGGTAGCGGGGGCTACGAGCAGTACTTC. The whole variable domain, remainder taken from reference TRBV11-2 and TRBJ2-7, is EAGVAQSPRYKIIEKRQSVAFWCNPISGHATLYWYQQILGQGPKLLIQFQNNGVVDDSQLPKDRFSAERLKGVDSTLKIQPAKLEDSAVYLCASSSGGSGGYEQYFGPGTRLTVT.

The sample holds many counts of this clonotype. This chain connects TRBV6-1 to TRBJ2-3; D is possibly TRBD2 (6 bases). CDR3 size: 12 residues. Germline CDR1 is MNHNS and CDR2 is SASEGT. The V end lost 2 bases, the J end lost 6 bases, and 6 bases lay between the germline ends. The chain's CDR3 is CASSERGDTQYF. CDR3 DNA sequence: TGTGCCAGCAGTGAACGGGGGGATACGCAGTATTTT.

This clonotype appeared many times. The chain couples TRBV18 to TRBJ2-1, with D perhaps matching TRBD2 (5 bases). Trimming cost V 6 bases and J 0 bases, with 12 bases left between them. This CDR3 comprises 15 residues. The germline CDR1 and CDR2 sequences are KGHSH and LQKENI. The DNA of the CDR3 is TGTGCCAGCTCCCGGACTGAAAGCTCCTACAATGAGCAGTTCTTC. Amino acid sequence: CASSRTESSYNEQFF.

J is TRBJ2-7 and V is TRBV7-2; possibly TRBD1 for D (6 bases). Per the germline V gene, CDR1 is SGHTA and CDR2 is FQGNSA. V gave up 6 bases and J gave up 7 bases, with 22 bases separating them. This CDR3 is 15 amino acids long. The CDR3 loop reads CASRKGGSSYNEQYF. The CDR3 coding sequence is TGTGCCAGCAGGAAAGGGGGAAGCTCCTACAATGAGCAGTACTTC.

This clonotype has just a few counts. The chain employs TRBV28 and TRBJ2-5; TRBD1 matches at 7 bases. The better agreement between TRBJ1-2 and the DNA end casts doubt on the J call. Germline V gene lookup returns CDR1 MDHEN and CDR2 SYDVKM. The CDR3 contains 15 residues. CDR3 bases: TGTGCCAGCAGTGCTCAGGGGGGGCATAACTATGGCTACACCTTC. Amino acids: CASSAQGGHNYGYTF.

V is TRBV7-9 and J is TRBJ1-1, with D possibly being TRBD1 (5 bases). With 11 bases removed from V and 4 bases from J, the gap between germline ends came to 17 bases. The germline V gene encodes CDR1 SEHNR and CDR2 FQNEAQ (reference sequence). The CDR3 totals 13 residues. Written as DNA, the CDR3 is TGTGCCGGGATAGGGGAGTTCGGCACTGAAGCTTTCTTT. Translating gives CAGIGEFGTEAFF.

The chain employs TRBV7-9 and TRBJ2-7; 9 bases match TRBD1. The DNA end lines up better with TRBJ2-1; the J call may be wrong. Germline V gene lookup returns CDR1 SEHNR and CDR2 FQNEAQ (reference sequence). This CDR3 contains 16 residues. This CDR3 reads CASSSRRQGDRNEQFF. For the CDR3, the DNA is TGTGCCAGCAGCTCACGACGACAGGGGGATAGGAATGAGCAGTTCTTC.

The genes are TRBV27 and TRBJ2-1, with D possibly TRBD1 on 6 matching bases. TRBJ2-7 explains the end of the DNA better; the J call may be wrong. The germline gives CDR1 MNHEY, CDR2 SMNVEV (reference sequence). CDR3 length equals 14 residues. The CDR3 DNA sequence: TGTGCCAGCAGTTTCAGGGGCCCTGCCTACGAGCAGTACTTC. Translated, it gives CASSFRGPAYEQYF.

The gene calls are TRBV7-2 and TRBJ2-1; maybe TRBD2 (6 bases). The DNA end lines up better with TRBJ2-7; the J call may be wrong. Germline V lookup: CDR1 SGHTA, CDR2 FQGNSA. The CDR3 spans 12 residues. Here the CDR3 DNA reads TGTGCCAGCAGCTTATTGGGGGGCGAGCAGTACTTC. Translating gives CASSLLGGEQYF.

This clonotype was counted a few times. The gene calls are TRBV5-6 and TRBJ2-1; D is possibly TRBD2 (6 bases). With the DNA end fitting TRBJ2-7 better, the J assignment may be wrong. CDR3 size: 15 residues. In germline, CDR1 is SGHDT, CDR2 YYEEEE. CDR3 region: CASSFEYLDYNEQYF. DNA for the CDR3: TGTGCCAGCAGCTTTGAGTACCTGGACTACAATGAGCAGTACTTC.

This chain links TRBV5-1 with TRBJ2-5; 12 nucleotides agree with TRBD2. The CDR3 spans 17 residues. Unmatched junction bases numbered 12, after V lost 4 bases and J lost 5 bases. From germline, CDR1 is SGHRS and CDR2 YFSETQ. The CDR3 here is CASSRTLAGGPGETQYF. The CDR3 DNA reads TGCGCCAGCAGCCGAACTCTAGCGGGAGGGCCAGGGGAGACCCAGTACTTC.